Sequencing of this T cell receptor beta chain was carried out in a study of T cell responses to AZD1222 COVID-19 vaccine. Study conclusions and caveats: Dominant CD4 TCR responses targeted spike regions 160-218 and 743-854. It was only 6 or 7 AZD1222 recipients who were seropositive at baseline. Spike-specific TCR depth and breadth grew after two AZD1222 doses.

Germline loops: CDR1 SEHNR, CDR2 FQNEAQ (reference sequence). This CDR3 contains 14 residues. Some clones are missing from TCRdb's copy, which holds only in-frame ones; the method was immunoSEQ multiplex PCR. The sample consists of around 110,000 clones, about 86% of them appearing once. A word on this clone: Its antigen remains unknown. One end of the junction does not line up with germline, which may come from a read error.

The TCR was taken from an adult in good health. This sequence joins TRBV7-9 and TRBJ1-3; no firm D call. The source was peripheral blood, collected on day 0 of AZD1222 vaccination. CDR3 sequence (DNA): TGTGCCAGCAGCTTACTAGGTGCTGGCAACACCATATATTTT. Protein sequence: CASSLLGAGNTIYF.